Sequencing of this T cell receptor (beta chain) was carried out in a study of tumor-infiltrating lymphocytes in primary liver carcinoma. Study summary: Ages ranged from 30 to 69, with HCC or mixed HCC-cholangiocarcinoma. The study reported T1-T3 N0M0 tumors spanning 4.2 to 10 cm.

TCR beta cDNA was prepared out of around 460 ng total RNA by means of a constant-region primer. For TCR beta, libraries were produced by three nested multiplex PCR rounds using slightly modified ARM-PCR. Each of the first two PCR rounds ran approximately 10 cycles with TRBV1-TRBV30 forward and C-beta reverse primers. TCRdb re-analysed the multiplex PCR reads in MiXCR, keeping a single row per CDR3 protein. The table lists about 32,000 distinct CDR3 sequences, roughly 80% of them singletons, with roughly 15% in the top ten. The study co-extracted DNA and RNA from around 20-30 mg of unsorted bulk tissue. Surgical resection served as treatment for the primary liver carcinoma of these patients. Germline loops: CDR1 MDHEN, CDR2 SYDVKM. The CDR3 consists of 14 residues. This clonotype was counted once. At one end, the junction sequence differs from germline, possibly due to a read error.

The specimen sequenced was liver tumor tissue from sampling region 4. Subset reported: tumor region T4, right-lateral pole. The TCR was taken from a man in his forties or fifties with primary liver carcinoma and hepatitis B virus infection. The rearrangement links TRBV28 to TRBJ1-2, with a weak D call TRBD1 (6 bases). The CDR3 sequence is CAGSLAGHLCGYTF. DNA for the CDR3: TGTGCCGGCAGTTTAGCGGGACACCTCTGTGGCTACACCTTC.